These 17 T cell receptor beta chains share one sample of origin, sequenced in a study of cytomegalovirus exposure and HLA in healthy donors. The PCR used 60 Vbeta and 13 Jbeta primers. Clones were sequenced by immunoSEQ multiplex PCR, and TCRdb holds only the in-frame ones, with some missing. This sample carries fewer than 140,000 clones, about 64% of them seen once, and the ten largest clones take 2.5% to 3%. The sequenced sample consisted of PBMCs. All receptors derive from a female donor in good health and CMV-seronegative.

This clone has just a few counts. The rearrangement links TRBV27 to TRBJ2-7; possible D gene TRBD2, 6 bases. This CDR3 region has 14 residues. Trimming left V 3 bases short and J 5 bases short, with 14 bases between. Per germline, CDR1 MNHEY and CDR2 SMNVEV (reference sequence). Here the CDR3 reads CASSLATGANEQYF. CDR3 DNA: TGTGCCAGCAGTTTGGCTACGGGAGCGAACGAGCAGTACTTC.

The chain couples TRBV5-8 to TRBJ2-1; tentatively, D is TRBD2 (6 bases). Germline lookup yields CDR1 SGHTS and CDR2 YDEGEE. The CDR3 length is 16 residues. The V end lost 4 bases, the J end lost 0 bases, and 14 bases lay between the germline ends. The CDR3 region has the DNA TGTGCCAGCAGCCTAACTCTGACTAGCTCCTACAATGAGCAGTTCTTC. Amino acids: CASSLTLTSSYNEQFF.

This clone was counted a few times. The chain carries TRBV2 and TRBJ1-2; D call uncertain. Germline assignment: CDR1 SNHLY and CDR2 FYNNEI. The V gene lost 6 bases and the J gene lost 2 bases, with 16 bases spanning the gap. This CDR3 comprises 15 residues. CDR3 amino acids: CASSTPREANYGYTF. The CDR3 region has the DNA TGTGCCAGCAGCACACCCCGGGAAGCCAACTATGGCTACACCTTC.

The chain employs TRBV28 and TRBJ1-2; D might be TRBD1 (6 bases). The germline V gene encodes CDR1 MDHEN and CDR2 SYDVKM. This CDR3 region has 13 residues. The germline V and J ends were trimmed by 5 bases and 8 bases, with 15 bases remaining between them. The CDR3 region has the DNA TGTGCCAGCAGTCCCCACGGACAGCCCGGCTACACCTTC. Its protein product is CASSPHGQPGYTF.

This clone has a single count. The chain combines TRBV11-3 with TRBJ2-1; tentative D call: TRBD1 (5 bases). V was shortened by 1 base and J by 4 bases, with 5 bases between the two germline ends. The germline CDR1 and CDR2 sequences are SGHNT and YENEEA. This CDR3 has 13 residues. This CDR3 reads CASSLGQYNEQFF. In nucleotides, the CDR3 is TGTGCCAGCAGCTTAGGACAGTACAATGAGCAGTTCTTC.

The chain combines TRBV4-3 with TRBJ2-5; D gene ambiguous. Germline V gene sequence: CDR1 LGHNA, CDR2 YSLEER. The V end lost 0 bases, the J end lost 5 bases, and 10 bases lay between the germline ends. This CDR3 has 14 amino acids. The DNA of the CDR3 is TGCGCCAGCAGCCAAGATCGGAGCGTGGAGACCCAGTACTTC. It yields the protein CASSQDRSVETQYF.

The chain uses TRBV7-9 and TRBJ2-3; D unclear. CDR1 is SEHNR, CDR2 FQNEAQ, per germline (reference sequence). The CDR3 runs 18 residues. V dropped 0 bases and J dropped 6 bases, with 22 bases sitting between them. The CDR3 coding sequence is TGTGCCAGCAGCTTAGCACAGATTAACGTCGTTATTCTGGATACGCAGTATTTT. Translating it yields CASSLAQINVVILDTQYF.

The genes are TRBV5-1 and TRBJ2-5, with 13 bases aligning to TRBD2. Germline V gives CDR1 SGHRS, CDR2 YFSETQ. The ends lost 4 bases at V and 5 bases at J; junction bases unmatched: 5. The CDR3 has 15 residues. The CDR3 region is CASSPTGLAGETQYF. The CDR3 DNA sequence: TGCGCCAGCAGCCCAACGGGACTAGCGGGGGAGACCCAGTACTTC. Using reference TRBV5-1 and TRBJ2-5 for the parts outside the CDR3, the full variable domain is KAGVTQTPRYLIKTRGQQVTLSCSPISGHRSVSWYQQTPGQGLQFLFEYFSETQRNKGNFPGRFSGRQFSNSRSEMNVSTLELGDSALYLCASSPTGLAGETQYFGPGTRLLVL.

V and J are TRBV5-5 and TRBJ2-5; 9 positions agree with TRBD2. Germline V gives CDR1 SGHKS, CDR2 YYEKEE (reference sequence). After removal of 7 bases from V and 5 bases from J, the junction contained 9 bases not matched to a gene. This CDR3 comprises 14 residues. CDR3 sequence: CASVLAGSVETQYF. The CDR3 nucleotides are TGTGCCAGCGTCCTAGCGGGAAGTGTTGAGACCCAGTACTTC.

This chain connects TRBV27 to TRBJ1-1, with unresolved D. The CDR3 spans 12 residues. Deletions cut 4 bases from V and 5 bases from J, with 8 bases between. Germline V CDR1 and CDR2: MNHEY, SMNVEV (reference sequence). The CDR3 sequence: CASSSGWTEAFF. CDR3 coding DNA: TGTGCCAGCAGTTCCGGGTGGACTGAAGCTTTCTTT.

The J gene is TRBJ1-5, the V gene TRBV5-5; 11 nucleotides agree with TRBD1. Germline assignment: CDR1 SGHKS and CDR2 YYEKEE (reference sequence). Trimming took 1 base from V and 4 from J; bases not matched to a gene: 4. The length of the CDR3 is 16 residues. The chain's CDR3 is CASSLSGTGGNQPQHF. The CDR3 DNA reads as TGTGCCAGCAGCTTGTCCGGGACAGGGGGTAATCAGCCCCAGCATTTT.

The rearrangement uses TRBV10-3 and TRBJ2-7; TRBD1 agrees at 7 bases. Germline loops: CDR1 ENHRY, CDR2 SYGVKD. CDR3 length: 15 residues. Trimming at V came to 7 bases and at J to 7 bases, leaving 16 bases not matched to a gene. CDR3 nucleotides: TGTGCCATCAAGGGGACCGGGACAGCGTTTGGAGAGCAGTACTTC. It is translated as CAIKGTGTAFGEQYF.

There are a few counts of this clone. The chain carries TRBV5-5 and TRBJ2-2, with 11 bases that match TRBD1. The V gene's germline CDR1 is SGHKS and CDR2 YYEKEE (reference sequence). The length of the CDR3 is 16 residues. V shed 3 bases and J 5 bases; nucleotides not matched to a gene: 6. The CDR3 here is CASSSGTGGGTGELFF. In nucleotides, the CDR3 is TGTGCCAGCAGCTCCGGGACAGGGGGGGGGACCGGGGAGCTGTTTTTT.

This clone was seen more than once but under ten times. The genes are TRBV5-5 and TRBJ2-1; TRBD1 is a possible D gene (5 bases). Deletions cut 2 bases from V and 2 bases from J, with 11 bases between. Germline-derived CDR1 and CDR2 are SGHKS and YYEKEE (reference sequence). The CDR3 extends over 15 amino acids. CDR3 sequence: CASSFPGKAYNEQFF. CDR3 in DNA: TGTGCCAGCAGCTTCCCAGGGAAGGCCTACAATGAGCAGTTCTTC.

The CDR3, as DNA: TGTGCCAGCAGCGTAGCGGGTAGCGGGTACTCCTACAATGAGCAGTTCTTC. It translates to CASSVAGSGYSYNEQFF. The chain is built from TRBV9 and TRBJ2-1, with 7 bases fitting TRBD2. Losses at the gene ends were 0 bases for V and 0 bases for J; bases not matched to a gene: 6. The CDR3 totals 17 residues. Germline CDR1 reads SGDLS; CDR2 reads YYNGEE.

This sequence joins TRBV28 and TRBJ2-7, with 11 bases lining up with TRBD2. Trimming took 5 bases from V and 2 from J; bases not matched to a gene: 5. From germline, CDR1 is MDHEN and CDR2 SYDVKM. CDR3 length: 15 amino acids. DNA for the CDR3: TGTGCCAGCAGTCTTAGACTAGCGGGGCCCTACGAGCAGTACTTC. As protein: CASSLRLAGPYEQYF. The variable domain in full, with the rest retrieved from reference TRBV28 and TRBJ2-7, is DVKVTQSSRYLVKRTGEKVFLECVQDMDHENMFWYRQDPGLGLRLIYFSYDVKMKEKGDIPEGYSVSREKKERFSLILESASTNQTSMYLCASSLRLAGPYEQYFGPGTRLTVT.

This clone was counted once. The CDR3 loop is CASSPSGEYQETQYF. The CDR3 coding sequence is TGTGCCAGCAGCCCGAGCGGAGAGTACCAAGAGACCCAGTACTTC. V gene TRBV7-4 combines with J gene TRBJ2-5, with D possibly matching TRBD2 (5 bases). The germline V gene has CDR1 SGHVT and CDR2 SQSDAQ. V lost 5 bases to trimming and J lost 0 bases, with 13 bases between them. The CDR3 spans 15 residues.